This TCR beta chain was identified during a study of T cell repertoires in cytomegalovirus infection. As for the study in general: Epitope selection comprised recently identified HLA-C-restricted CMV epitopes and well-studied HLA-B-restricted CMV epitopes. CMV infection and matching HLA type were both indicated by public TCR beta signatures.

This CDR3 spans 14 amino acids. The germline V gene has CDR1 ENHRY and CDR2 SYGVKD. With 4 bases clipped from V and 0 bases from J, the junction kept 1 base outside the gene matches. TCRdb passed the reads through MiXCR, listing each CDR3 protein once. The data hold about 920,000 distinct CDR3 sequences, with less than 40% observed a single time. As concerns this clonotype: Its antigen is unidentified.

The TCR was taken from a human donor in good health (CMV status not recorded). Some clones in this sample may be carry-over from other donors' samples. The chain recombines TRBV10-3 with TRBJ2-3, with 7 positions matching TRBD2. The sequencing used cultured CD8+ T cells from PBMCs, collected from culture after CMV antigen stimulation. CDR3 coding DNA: TGTGCCATCAGTGGGGGGGGGAGCACAGATACGCAGTATTTT. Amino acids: CAISGGGSTDTQYF.